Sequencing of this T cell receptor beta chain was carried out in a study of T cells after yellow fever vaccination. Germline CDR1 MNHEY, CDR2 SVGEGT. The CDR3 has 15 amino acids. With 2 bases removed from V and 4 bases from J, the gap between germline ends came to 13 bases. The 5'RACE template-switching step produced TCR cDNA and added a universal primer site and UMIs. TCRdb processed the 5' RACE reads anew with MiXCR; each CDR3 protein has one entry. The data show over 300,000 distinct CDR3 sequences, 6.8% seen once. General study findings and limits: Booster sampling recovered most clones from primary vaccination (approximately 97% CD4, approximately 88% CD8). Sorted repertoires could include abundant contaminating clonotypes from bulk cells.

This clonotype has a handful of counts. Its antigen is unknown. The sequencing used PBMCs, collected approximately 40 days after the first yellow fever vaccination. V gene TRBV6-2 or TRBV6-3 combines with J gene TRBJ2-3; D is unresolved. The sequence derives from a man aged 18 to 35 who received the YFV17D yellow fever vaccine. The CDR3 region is CASSYDRTGSDTQYF. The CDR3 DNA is TGTGCCAGCAGTTACGACCGGACCGGGTCAGATACGCAGTATTTT.